The 26 T cell receptor beta chains below were found in one sample sequenced in a study of HIV-infected patients and healthy controls. All unsorted peripheral T cells were captured because whole blood was used without fractionation. cDNA was made from 400 to 500 ng RNA using alpha and beta constant primers. Using multiplexing indices, alpha and beta chain libraries were generated apart by chain-specific third strand synthesis. TCRdb re-called the 5' RACE reads through MiXCR, storing one row per CDR3 protein. The sample has 13,000 or so distinct CDR3 sequences; more than 8.5% are singletons. Sequencing input: blood. These receptors all stem from an adult in good health.

This clonotype was counted between two and nine times. The CDR3 DNA sequence: TGTGCCAGCAGTTCTCACGGGGGAGGGGAAAAACTGTTTTTT. Translation gives CASSSHGGGEKLFF. The chain uses TRBV12-3 or TRBV12-4 and TRBJ1-4; D is possibly TRBD1 (5 bases). Trimming stripped 4 bases from V and 8 bases from J, with 14 bases between. This CDR3 has 14 residues.

This clonotype appeared a single time. This sequence joins TRBV11-3 and TRBJ2-7; tentative D call: TRBD1 (5 bases). Trimming left V 5 bases short and J 1 base short, with 15 bases between. Looked up from germline, CDR1 is SGHNT and CDR2 is YENEEA. The CDR3 sequence is 15 residues long. The CDR3 loop reads CASSQRPTDSYEQYF. CDR3 bases: TGTGCCAGCAGCCAACGACCGACAGATTCCTACGAGCAGTACTTC.

Ten or more counts support this clonotype. The genes are TRBV30 and TRBJ1-1, with 9 bases matching TRBD1. There are 18 residues in the CDR3. Germline CDR1 and CDR2: GTSNPN and SVGIG (reference sequence). The junction had 17 bases not matched to a gene; V was cut back by 2 bases and J by 4 bases. The CDR3 DNA is TGTGCCTGGAGTCCCGGGACAGGGTTGGGCTTCGAGGGCACTGAAGCTTTCTTT. Residues: CAWSPGTGLGFEGTEAFF.

There are many counts of this clonotype. The V gene is TRBV7-9, the J gene TRBJ2-7; 7 bases agree with TRBD1. Looked up from germline, CDR1 is SEHNR and CDR2 is FQNEAQ (reference sequence). This CDR3 contains 21 residues. With V trimmed by 3 bases and J by 4 bases, 27 bases remained unmatched. Here the CDR3 DNA reads TGTGCCAGCAGCTTGACACTTTCCCGATCCGACAGGGTTCAAGGGTTATACGAGCAGTACTTC. This sequence encodes CASSLTLSRSDRVQGLYEQYF.

This clonotype was recorded many times. The V call is TRBV15, the J call TRBJ2-7, with a possible D match to TRBD2 (6 bases). Trimming removed 0 bases at V and 3 bases at J, with 9 bases between. The CDR3 extends over 14 amino acids. The germline CDR1 and CDR2 sequences are LNHNV and YYDKDF (reference sequence). For the CDR3, the DNA is TGTGCCACCAGCAGAGATCACGGGAGCTACGAGCAGTACTTC. Its translation: CATSRDHGSYEQYF. The whole variable domain, remainder taken from reference TRBV15 and TRBJ2-7, is DAMVIQNPRYQVTQFGKPVTLSCSQTLNHNVMYWYQQKSSQAPKLLFHYYDKDFNNEADTPDNFQSRRPNTSFCFLDIRSPGLGDTAMYLCATSRDHGSYEQYFGPGTRLTVT.

This clonotype occurred a few times. The chain is built from TRBV11-2 and TRBJ2-5, with TRBD2 identical over 11 bases. This CDR3 is 17 amino acids long. From germline, CDR1 is SGHAT and CDR2 FQNNGV. V lost 5 bases and J lost 3; bases outside the gene matches: 11. CDR3 bases: TGTGCCAGCAGCCCACCGCTAGCGGGAGGCATAGAAGAGACCCAGTACTTC. As protein: CASSPPLAGGIEETQYF.

This clonotype was counted only a few times. This chain joins TRBV20-1 and TRBJ1-1; D remains ambiguous. The CDR3 has 13 amino acids. Trimming pared 8 bases from V and 0 bases from J, leaving 13 bases between. The germline V gene has CDR1 DFQATT and CDR2 SNEGSKA (reference sequence). Here the CDR3 reads CSSTSSMNTEAFF. CDR3 nucleotide sequence: TGCAGTTCAACGAGTAGTATGAACACTGAAGCTTTCTTT.

This clonotype was found many times. The chain employs TRBV20-1 and TRBJ2-1; a possible D gene is TRBD2 (5 bases). Germline CDR1 DFQATT, CDR2 SNEGSKA (reference sequence). V lost 7 bases and J lost 0, with 10 bases in between. This CDR3 spans 13 amino acids. The CDR3 coding sequence is TGCAGTGGGCGGGTGAGCTCCTACAATGAGCAGTTCTTC. It codes for CSGRVSSYNEQFF.

This clonotype is judged medium-sized. The chain couples TRBV20-1 to TRBJ1-6; D is ambiguous. With 4 bases removed from V and 9 bases from J, the gap between germline ends came to 13 bases. CDR3 length: 13 amino acids. Germline assignment: CDR1 DFQATT and CDR2 SNEGSKA (reference sequence). The CDR3 DNA reads as TGCAGTGCTAACGGCCTTGAGGCTTCACCCCTCCACTTT. This gives the protein CSANGLEASPLHF.

In its sample, this clonotype ranks as medium-sized. The chain couples TRBV7-2 to TRBJ2-5; D is unresolved. The CDR3 extends over 13 amino acids. Germline V gene lookup returns CDR1 SGHTA and CDR2 FQGNSA. Trimming stripped 4 bases from V and 5 bases from J, with 11 bases between. CDR3 DNA: TGTGCCAGCAGCTCGCCCCCCTTTGAGACCCAGTACTTC. It translates to CASSSPPFETQYF.

The chain employs TRBV6-2 or TRBV6-3 and TRBJ2-2; 7 bases fit TRBD2. This CDR3 spans 15 amino acids. After removal of 1 base from V and 1 base from J, the junction contained 0 bases not matched to a gene. Germline CDR1 MNHEY, CDR2 SVGEGT. The CDR3 spells CASSYLAGNTGELFF. The CDR3 coding sequence is TGTGCCAGCAGTTACTTAGCGGGGAACACCGGGGAGCTGTTTTTT.

This clonotype is medium-sized within its sample. The chain employs TRBV20-1 and TRBJ2-1; maybe TRBD2 (6 bases). Trimming stripped 8 bases from V and 4 bases from J, with 15 bases between. The CDR3 contains 13 residues. Germline V lookup: CDR1 DFQATT, CDR2 SNEGSKA (reference sequence). The CDR3 sequence: CSNRGMRYNEQFF. The DNA for the CDR3 is TGCAGTAATCGGGGGATGCGTTACAATGAGCAGTTCTTC.

This clonotype is labeled as medium-sized. The chain links TRBV30 to TRBJ2-6, with D unresolved. The CDR3 is 14 residues long. Trimming stripped 1 base from V and 1 base from J, with 5 bases between. Germline CDR1 and CDR2: GTSNPN and SVGIG (reference sequence). CDR3: CAWSGGSGANVLTF. CDR3 in DNA: TGTGCCTGGAGTGGGGGTTCTGGGGCCAACGTCCTGACTTTC.

By share, this clonotype ranks as medium-sized. J is TRBJ2-1 and V is TRBV29-1; perhaps TRBD1 as D (5 bases). This CDR3 is built from 13 residues. V lost 3 bases and J lost 6, with 12 bases in between. Germline values: CDR1 SQVTM, CDR2 ANQGSEA. CDR3 sequence: CSVERQSRNEQFF. For the CDR3, the DNA is TGCAGCGTTGAGAGACAGAGTCGCAATGAGCAGTTCTTC.

This clonotype was observed at least ten times. V is TRBV9 and J is TRBJ2-1; D is ambiguous. Deletions cut 4 bases from V and 4 bases from J, with 12 bases between. Germline CDR1 and CDR2: SGDLS and YYNGEE. This CDR3 has 14 residues. CDR3 nucleotide sequence: TGTGCCAGCAGCCCTACGACGGGTTACAATGAGCAGTTCTTC. This gives the protein CASSPTTGYNEQFF.

This clonotype qualifies as medium-sized. This chain links TRBV7-2 with TRBJ2-3; 9 nucleotides match TRBD2. This CDR3 has 17 amino acids. After removal of 5 bases from V and 7 bases from J, the junction contained 16 bases not matched to a gene. Germline CDR1 and CDR2: SGHTA and FQGNSA. The chain's CDR3 is CASSPGAGGGARNTQYF. The CDR3, as DNA: TGTGCCAGCAGCCCAGGAGCCGGCGGGGGGGCCCGTAATACGCAGTATTTT. Using reference TRBV7-2 and TRBJ2-3 for the parts outside the CDR3, the full variable domain is GAGVSQSPSNKVTEKGKDVELRCDPISGHTALYWYRQSLGQGLEFLIYFQGNSAPDKSGLPSDRFSAERTGGSVSTLTIQRTQQEDSAVYLCASSPGAGGGARNTQYFGPGTRLTVL.

This clonotype was counted ten times or more. This chain uses TRBV4-3 with TRBJ1-3; D remains ambiguous. The CDR3 has 19 residues. Trimming took 0 bases from V and 1 from J, leaving 19 bases between them. Germline V gene lookup returns CDR1 LGHNA and CDR2 YSLEER. DNA of the CDR3: TGCGCCAGCAGCCAAGATACCCCCGCCACCCAAGGATCTGGAAACACCATATATTTT. It yields the protein CASSQDTPATQGSGNTIYF.

This clonotype rates as medium-sized. The rearrangement uses TRBV7-3 and TRBJ2-2; D is unresolved. The CDR3 extends over 13 amino acids. CDR1 is SGHTA, CDR2 FQGTGA, per germline. Trimming removed 2 bases from V and 6 bases from J, with 7 bases in between. The CDR3 DNA follows: TGTGCCAGCAGCTTAGAATTAGCCGGGGAGCTGTTTTTT. As protein: CASSLELAGELFF. Complete variable domain (other parts from reference TRBV7-3 and TRBJ2-2): GAGVSQTPSNKVTEKGKYVELRCDPISGHTALYWYRQSLGQGPEFLIYFQGTGAADDSGLPNDRFFAVRPEGSVSTLKIQRTERGDSAVYLCASSLELAGELFFGEGSRLTVL.

In its sample, this clonotype ranks as medium-sized (0.01 to 0.1%). The chain carries TRBV7-2 and TRBJ2-1; 11 bases match TRBD1. Germline trimming cut 4 bases from V and 3 bases from J; bases unmatched to any gene: 5. Germline V gene data show CDR1 as SGHTA and CDR2 as FQGNSA. The CDR3 contains 16 residues. For the CDR3, the DNA is TGTGCCAGCAGCTACGGGACAGGGGGTTACTACAATGAGCAGTTCTTC. Encoded protein: CASSYGTGGYYNEQFF.

In this sample, this clonotype turned up a few times. V is TRBV2 and J is TRBJ1-4; 9 positions match TRBD1. Germline CDR1 reads SNHLY; CDR2 reads FYNNEI. J lost 7 bases, V lost 4 bases, and 10 bases had no gene match. CDR3 length: 16 amino acids. The chain's CDR3 is CASSVPKTGGREKLFF. CDR3 sequence (DNA): TGTGCCAGCAGTGTCCCAAAGACAGGGGGACGTGAAAAACTGTTTTTT.

This clonotype was recorded only once. The chain uses TRBV20-1 and TRBJ2-3; 9 positions match TRBD2. With 5 bases clipped from V and 5 bases from J, the junction kept 11 bases outside the gene matches. CDR3 length equals 15 residues. Per the germline V gene, CDR1 is DFQATT and CDR2 is SNEGSKA (reference sequence). CDR3 in DNA: TGCAGTGCTGCGCCCGGCGCTAGCGGGATAGATACGCAGTATTTT. It is translated as CSAAPGASGIDTQYF.

This clonotype has just a few counts. This chain uses TRBV4-2 with TRBJ1-4; tentative D call: TRBD1 (5 bases). This CDR3 region has 17 residues. V lost 4 bases, J lost 8 bases, and 23 bases lay in between. CDR1 LGHNA and CDR2 YNFKEQ come from the germline V gene. The CDR3 loop is CASSPRGRQGEGEKLFF. In DNA, the CDR3 is TGTGCCAGCAGCCCCCGAGGCCGGCAGGGCGAAGGGGAAAAACTGTTTTTT.

This clonotype came up many times. The chain has TRBV30 and TRBJ1-4, with D uncertain. The germline V gene encodes CDR1 GTSNPN and CDR2 SVGIG (reference sequence). V lost 2 bases, J lost 8 bases, and 15 bases lay in between. This CDR3 contains 14 residues. DNA for the CDR3: TGTGCCTGGAGTTATGGGGAGATGAGCGAAAAACTGTTTTTT. It encodes CAWSYGEMSEKLFF.

This clonotype is medium-sized within its sample. The chain couples TRBV12-3 or TRBV12-4 to TRBJ2-7, with D hard to call. This CDR3 comprises 13 residues. Trimming took 4 bases from V and 0 from J, leaving 7 bases between them. CDR3 nucleotide sequence: TGTGCCAGCAGTTATGGGGTCTCCTACGAGCAGTACTTC. Protein: CASSYGVSYEQYF.

This clonotype is deemed medium-sized (0.01 to 0.1%). V and J are TRBV6-5 and TRBJ2-5; D remains ambiguous. Per germline, CDR1 MNHEY and CDR2 SVGAGI. The CDR3 consists of 13 residues. V lost 7 bases to trimming and J lost 0 bases, with 9 bases between them. The CDR3 spells CASKYGHQETQYF. Here the CDR3 DNA reads TGTGCCAGCAAATATGGTCACCAAGAGACCCAGTACTTC.

Concerning this clonotype itself: This may be a read error: a much more frequent sequence differs by one nucleotide. The rearrangement links TRBV6-5 to TRBJ1-1; 8 bases align to TRBD1. The CDR3 runs to 15 residues. Germline loops: CDR1 MNHEY, CDR2 SVGAGI. The CDR3: CANSSDMDRASTAFF. CDR3 nucleotides: TGTGCCAACAGTTCAGATATGGACAGGGCTTCAACAGCTTTCTTT.